The clone carrying this T cell receptor beta chain occurred many times. Antigen unknown. Broader study findings: Tumor-infiltrating Treg TCR alpha and beta sequences overlapped most with tumor naive CD4+ T cells, then blood naive.

TCRdb re-analysed the 5' RACE reads in MiXCR, keeping a single row per CDR3 protein. Here the sample spans under 60,000 distinct CDR3 sequences, roughly 28% being singletons. The source is a female donor with breast cancer. Sequenced sample: naive CD4+ T cells sorted from blood. Subset reported: naive CD4+ T cells, CD4+CD45RA+CD25-.

This chain's CDR3 is CASRSAGWSYNEQFF. CDR3 sequence (DNA): TGCGCCAGCAGGTCCGCGGGTTGGTCCTACAATGAGCAGTTCTTC. This rearrangement joins TRBV5-1 to TRBJ2-1; TRBD2 is a possible D gene (5 bases). Deletions cut 5 bases from V and 1 base from J, with 13 bases between. Germline V gene sequence: CDR1 SGHRS, CDR2 YFSETQ. This CDR3 contains 15 residues.